A single sample gave rise to the 30 T cell receptor beta chains below, sequenced in a study of response to subunit inactivated influenza vaccine. TCRdb reprocessed the RT-PCR reads with MiXCR, giving one entry per CDR3 protein. The sample includes around 490,000 distinct CDR3 sequences, approximately 7.1% seen only once; the top ten take 13%. The sample here was PBMCs from blood, taken less than 30 months after vaccination. The receptors originated from a man in his fifties or sixties who received an inactivated influenza vaccine.

This clonotype was detected ten times or more. The chain employs TRBV7-3 and TRBJ2-1, with D hard to call. The CDR3 runs to 14 residues. Trimming took off 5 bases at V and 7 bases at J, with 15 bases between the two ends. Germline CDR1 and CDR2: SGHTA and FQGTGA. The DNA of the CDR3 is TGTGCCAGCAGCCCAACGACTGGTGGGAATGAGCAGTTCTTC. Translating gives CASSPTTGGNEQFF. The full variable domain, in which reference TRBV7-3 and TRBJ2-1 provide the parts outside the CDR3, is GAGVSQTPSNKVTEKGKYVELRCDPISGHTALYWYRQSLGQGPEFLIYFQGTGAADDSGLPNDRFFAVRPEGSVSTLKIQRTERGDSAVYLCASSPTTGGNEQFFGPGTRLTVL.

The table lists this clonotype with a few counts. V and J are TRBV7-9 and TRBJ2-3; tentatively, D is TRBD1 (6 bases). CDR1 and CDR2 (germline): SEHNR, FQNEAQ (reference sequence). Between the trimmed V and J ends, which lost 5 bases and 4 bases, there was a span of 13 bases. The CDR3 runs 14 residues. The DNA for the CDR3 is TGTGCCAGCAGCCAATGGGGGCTAGCAGATACGCAGTATTTT. This gives the protein CASSQWGLADTQYF.

This clonotype was found a few times. The V call is TRBV5-1, the J call TRBJ2-3; 13 bases agree with TRBD2. The germline CDR1 and CDR2 sequences are SGHRS and YFSETQ. This CDR3 has 17 amino acids. Unmatched junction bases numbered 9, after V lost 6 bases and J lost 2 bases. CDR3 loop: CASIPGLAGNFTDTQYF. The CDR3 nucleotides read TGCGCCAGCATCCCGGGACTAGCGGGAAATTTCACAGATACGCAGTATTTT.

This clonotype occurred a few times. The V call is TRBV4-3, the J call TRBJ2-7; D not certain. From germline, CDR1 is LGHNA and CDR2 YSLEER. The CDR3 consists of 16 residues. V was pared by 0 bases and J by 0 bases, with 12 bases between. In DNA, the CDR3 is TGCGCCAGCAGCCAAGATCTAAAAGCCAACTCCTACGAGCAGTACTTC. Residues: CASSQDLKANSYEQYF.

This clonotype came up a few times. V gene TRBV5-5 combines with J gene TRBJ2-1, with 11 bases matching TRBD2. The junction had 8 bases not matched to a gene; V was cut back by 4 bases and J by 5 bases. This CDR3 contains 16 residues. Per the germline V gene, CDR1 is SGHKS and CDR2 is YYEKEE (reference sequence). Written as DNA, the CDR3 is TGTGCCAGCAGCGCGGGAGGGACTAGCGGTCACAATGAGCAGTTCTTC. This translates into CASSAGGTSGHNEQFF.

In this sample, this clonotype turned up many times. The chain has TRBV5-1 and TRBJ1-5; D perhaps matches TRBD1 (6 bases). Trimming took 5 bases from V and 7 from J, leaving 19 bases between them. The V gene's germline CDR1 is SGHRS and CDR2 YFSETQ. This CDR3 is built from 15 residues. The CDR3 sequence: CASSPAGGQHQPQHF. The CDR3 nucleotides read TGCGCCAGCAGTCCGGCGGGGGGCCAACACCAGCCCCAGCATTTT.

Points on this clonotype: The junction shows a germline mismatch at one end, possibly a read error. J is TRBJ2-1 and V is TRBV7-3; possible D gene TRBD2, 6 bases. CDR3 length equals 20 residues. CDR1 is SGHTA, CDR2 FQGTGA, per germline. CDR3 nucleotides: TGTGCCAGCAGCTTAATAGGGTCGAGCGGGTCTACAAGCTCCTACAATAAGCAGTTCTTC. This gives the protein CASSLIGSSGSTSSYNKQFF.

J is TRBJ2-2 and V is TRBV7-2; D might be TRBD1 (5 bases). Between the trimmed V and J ends, which lost 5 bases and 15 bases, there was a span of 16 bases. Germline CDR1 reads SGHTA; CDR2 reads FQGNSA. The CDR3 length is 12 residues. The CDR3 sequence is CASSPGLSGVFF. The CDR3 DNA is TGTGCCAGCAGCCCAGGGTTGAGTGGGGTGTTTTTT.

This clonotype has a count of ten or more. The chain joins TRBV12-3 or TRBV12-4 to TRBJ2-3; D is uncertain. The V gene lost 3 bases and the J gene lost 4 bases, with 8 bases spanning the gap. This CDR3 contains 13 residues. CDR3 in amino acids: CASSFRDADTQYF. In nucleotides, the CDR3 is TGTGCCAGCAGTTTTAGGGATGCAGATACGCAGTATTTT.

This clonotype was seen a few times. The chain uses TRBV20-1 and TRBJ2-3, with TRBD2 matching over 8 bases. Germline CDR1 reads DFQATT; CDR2 reads SNEGSKA (reference sequence). Germline trimming cut 3 bases from V and 14 bases from J; bases unmatched to any gene: 7. This CDR3 has 11 amino acids. CDR3 residues: CSASGSGNRYF. Here the CDR3 DNA reads TGCAGTGCTAGCGGTAGCGGGAATCGGTATTTT.

At least ten counts were recorded for this clonotype. This chain uses TRBV3-1 with TRBJ1-2, with a tentative D call TRBD1 (5 bases). The germline V gene has CDR1 LGHDT and CDR2 YNNKEL (reference sequence). The V end lost 4 bases, the J end lost 4 bases, and 10 bases lay between the germline ends. This CDR3 spans 13 amino acids. CDR3 sequence (DNA): TGTGCCAGCAGCCGGGGCGCCATCTATGGCTACACCTTC. This codes for CASSRGAIYGYTF.

A few counts support this clonotype. J is TRBJ2-5 and V is TRBV7-2, with D perhaps TRBD2 (6 bases). The V end was cut by 3 bases, the J end by 3 bases, with 29 bases between. Germline values: CDR1 SGHTA, CDR2 FQGNSA. This CDR3 has 20 amino acids. The CDR3 is CASSFRLTSGPGGVEETQYF. The CDR3 DNA sequence: TGTGCCAGCAGCTTTAGGCTGACCAGCGGGCCTGGGGGAGTGGAAGAGACCCAGTACTTC.

V is TRBV5-1 and J is TRBJ2-3; the match to TRBD1 covers 7 bases. The V gene's germline CDR1 is SGHRS and CDR2 YFSETQ. V shed 5 bases and J 0 bases; nucleotides not matched to a gene: 9. The CDR3 is made up of 16 amino acids. In DNA form, the CDR3 reads TGCGCCAGCAGGCCTACCGGGACAGTAAGCACAGATACGCAGTATTTT. Translated, it gives CASRPTGTVSTDTQYF.

This clonotype has only a few counts. The V and J genes are TRBV11-1 and TRBJ2-7, with D possibly TRBD2 on 6 matching bases. Germline V gene lookup returns CDR1 SGHAT and CDR2 FQDESV (reference sequence). Between the trimmed V and J ends, which lost 0 bases and 2 bases, there was a span of 17 bases. The CDR3 extends over 17 amino acids. The CDR3 here is CASSLASPGTVTYEQYF. The CDR3 DNA is TGTGCCAGCAGCTTAGCGTCCCCCGGGACTGTAACCTACGAGCAGTACTTC.

V and J are TRBV7-8 and TRBJ1-2; D perhaps matches TRBD1 (6 bases). Germline loops: CDR1 SGHVS, CDR2 FQNEAQ. The CDR3 extends over 19 amino acids. The V end was cut by 5 bases, the J end by 6 bases, with 31 bases between. Here the CDR3 DNA reads TGTGCCAGCAGCCCTAGAGGGGGGAGGTCCGGGGGTTTAATTGATGGCTACACCTTC. Translating gives CASSPRGGRSGGLIDGYTF.

This clonotype turned up a few times. The chain links TRBV7-9 to TRBJ2-3; 9 bases line up with TRBD1. V gave up 4 bases and J gave up 4 bases; unmatched junction bases: 6. Germline-derived CDR1 and CDR2 are SEHNR and FQNEAQ (reference sequence). CDR3 length: 15 amino acids. In DNA form, the CDR3 reads TGTGCCAGCAGCTCGGACAGGGGAACGGCAGATACGCAGTATTTT. It codes for CASSSDRGTADTQYF.

This clonotype appeared a few times. This chain links TRBV7-9 with TRBJ2-1; 11 nucleotides align to TRBD2. The J segment lost 9 bases and the V segment lost 2 bases, leaving 12 bases of the junction unmatched. The CDR3 is 17 amino acids. Germline V gene lookup returns CDR1 SEHNR and CDR2 FQNEAQ (reference sequence). CDR3 DNA sequence: TGTGCCAGCAGCTTATCGGTCGGGACTAGCGGCCCTGGTGAGCAGTTCTTC. Amino acid sequence: CASSLSVGTSGPGEQFF.

This clonotype was seen a handful of times. The CDR3 region is CSARDLRGARNEQFF. The CDR3, as DNA: TGCAGTGCTAGAGATTTGCGGGGGGCGCGGAATGAGCAGTTCTTC. V gene TRBV20-1 combines with J gene TRBJ2-1; 8 bases are shared with TRBD2. The CDR3 is made up of 15 amino acids. CDR1 is DFQATT and CDR2 is SNEGSKA in the germline V gene (reference sequence). Trimming took 0 bases from V and 7 from J; bases not matched to a gene: 8.

This rearrangement joins TRBV11-3 to TRBJ2-1; D may be TRBD1 (6 bases). The ends were cut back, 3 bases at V and 7 bases at J, with 13 bases in the middle. CDR3 size: 14 residues. Germline V gene data show CDR1 as SGHNT and CDR2 as YENEEA. The chain's CDR3 is CASSFGTTGNEQFF. Here the CDR3 DNA reads TGTGCCAGCAGCTTTGGGACAACTGGGAATGAGCAGTTCTTC.

The chain combines TRBV18 with TRBJ2-2, with TRBD1 identical over 9 bases. Trimming cost V 6 bases and J 4 bases; bases outside gene matches: 12. CDR3 length: 17 amino acids. Per the germline V gene, CDR1 is KGHSH and CDR2 is LQKENI. In DNA, the CDR3 is TGTGCCAGCTCCCACACCATTGGACAGGGGCTCACCGGGGAGCTGTTTTTT. Translated, it gives CASSHTIGQGLTGELFF.

This clonotype was detected a few times. This chain uses TRBV7-2 with TRBJ2-5, with D possibly TRBD2 on 6 matching bases. Germline assignment: CDR1 SGHTA and CDR2 FQGNSA. The CDR3 length is 12 residues. Trimming took 1 base from V and 9 from J, leaving 9 bases between them. The CDR3 region is CASSLVSGAQYF. The DNA for the CDR3 is TGTGCCAGCAGCTTAGTGTCGGGGGCCCAGTACTTC.

The table lists this clonotype with many counts. The rearrangement links TRBV12-3 or TRBV12-4 to TRBJ2-7, with a tentative D call TRBD2 (6 bases). Trimming took off 5 bases at V and 4 bases at J, with 12 bases between the two ends. This CDR3 comprises 13 residues. The CDR3 DNA follows: TGTGCCAGCAGTCAGGAGGGTGGGTACGAGCAGTACTTC. Translating it yields CASSQEGGYEQYF.

This clonotype was observed a handful of times. The chain carries TRBV7-6 and TRBJ2-5; 7 bases align to TRBD2. This CDR3 contains 19 residues. The V gene's germline CDR1 is SGHVS and CDR2 FNYEAQ. The V segment lost 1 base and the J segment 4 bases; nucleotides outside the gene matches: 18. The CDR3 loop is CASSLEGGVSRGRSETQYF. The CDR3 region has the DNA TGTGCCAGCAGCTTAGAGGGAGGGGTCTCCCGGGGGAGGTCAGAGACCCAGTACTTC.

This chain connects TRBV4-1 to TRBJ2-5; 10 bases fit TRBD1. The CDR3 runs 15 residues. V was clipped by 3 bases and J by 2 bases; unmatched bases: 3. Germline-derived CDR1 and CDR2 are MGHRA and YSYEKL. CDR3: CASSQEGQGQETQYF. CDR3 coding DNA: TGCGCCAGCAGCCAGGAGGGACAGGGGCAAGAGACCCAGTACTTC.

The V gene is TRBV10-3, the J gene TRBJ1-4; no firm D call. V was clipped by 4 bases and J by 8 bases, with 11 bases between them. From germline, CDR1 is ENHRY and CDR2 SYGVKD. The CDR3 covers 13 residues. For the CDR3, the DNA is TGTGCCATCAGTGCTACGGCAGAGGAAAAACTGTTTTTT. Its protein product is CAISATAEEKLFF.

The sample holds many counts of this clonotype. This chain uses TRBV20-1 with TRBJ2-1; D possibly matches TRBD1 or TRBD2 (5 bases each). Germline-derived CDR1 and CDR2 are DFQATT and SNEGSKA (reference sequence). Trimming shortened V by 6 bases and J by 8 bases, and 17 bases separated the two germline ends. The CDR3 contains 13 residues. CDR3 region: CSALTNQGDEQFF. DNA of the CDR3: TGCAGTGCCCTAACTAATCAGGGAGATGAGCAGTTCTTC.

The V call is TRBV28, the J call TRBJ1-2; TRBD1 aligns across 9 bases. Losses at the gene ends were 4 bases for V and 7 bases for J; bases not matched to a gene: 7. The CDR3 covers 14 residues. CDR1 and CDR2 from the germline V gene are MDHEN and SYDVKM. This CDR3 is CASSSGTGIGGYTF. The CDR3 DNA reads as TGTGCCAGCAGTTCCGGGACAGGGATCGGTGGCTACACCTTC.

This clonotype has more than one count but fewer than ten. This rearrangement joins TRBV20-1 to TRBJ1-1; D unclear. CDR1 DFQATT and CDR2 SNEGSKA come from the germline V gene (reference sequence). V was pared by 2 bases and J by 2 bases, with 3 bases between. The CDR3 contains 11 residues. The CDR3 bases are TGCAGTGCTAGATCTAACACTGAAGCTTTCTTT. It encodes CSARSNTEAFF.

This clonotype was counted ten times or more. The chain recombines TRBV21-1 with TRBJ1-2; the table assigns TRBD1, which was not confirmed against the DNA. TRBV21-1 is an annotated pseudogene. The CDR3 runs 12 residues. Here the CDR3 DNA reads TGTGCCAGCAGCTCGTACAGGCGGGGCTACACCTTC. This encodes CASSSYRRGYTF.

This clonotype was counted between two and nine times. The chain employs TRBV11-2 and TRBJ2-3, with 12 bases fitting TRBD1. There are 18 residues in the CDR3. Germline V gives CDR1 SGHAT, CDR2 FQNNGV. V dropped 6 bases and J dropped 3; count of bases not matched to a gene: 13. This CDR3 is CASSQPGQGALRTDTQYF. The CDR3 coding sequence is TGTGCCAGCAGTCAACCGGGACAGGGGGCATTGAGGACAGATACGCAGTATTTT.